The 30 T cell receptor beta chains below all came from one sample that was sequenced in a study of T-cell reconstitution after alpha-beta-depleted transplantation in children. TCRbeta library preparation incorporated unique molecular identifiers. TCRdb passed the PCR reads through MiXCR, listing each CDR3 protein once. The data contain hundreds of thousands of distinct CDR3 sequences, 15% to 20% of them seen just once; the ten biggest clones take up around 5.3%. The sequencing used PBMCs, mostly from graft donor cells, collected 360 days after TCRalphabeta/CD19-depleted stem cell transplant. The receptors come from a male patient aged 10 to 17 who had a stem cell transplant for acute lymphoblastic leukemia, so the T cells may come from the graft donor.

J is TRBJ1-2 and V is TRBV27; D perhaps matches TRBD1 (6 bases). V was clipped by 5 bases and J by 4 bases, with 17 bases between them. This CDR3 contains 15 residues. Germline-derived CDR1 and CDR2 are MNHEY and SMNVEV (reference sequence). CDR3 sequence (DNA): TGTGCCAGCAGTCCCCGGACAGTCTTAGGCTATGGCTACACCTTC. Protein product: CASSPRTVLGYGYTF.

This chain joins TRBV5-1 and TRBJ2-7, with TRBD2 matching over 8 bases. V shed 4 bases and J 4 bases; nucleotides not matched to a gene: 13. CDR1 SGHRS and CDR2 YFSETQ come from the germline V gene. The CDR3 totals 16 residues. The DNA for the CDR3 is TGCGCCAGCAGCCCGCAGGTTACGGGGGGGACTTACGAGCAGTACTTC. It yields the protein CASSPQVTGGTYEQYF.

The chain has TRBV5-1 and TRBJ2-3; 11 bases agree with TRBD2. This CDR3 spans 15 amino acids. V was pared by 2 bases and J by 2 bases, with 1 base of the junction left unmatched. The germline gives CDR1 SGHRS, CDR2 YFSETQ. In nucleotides, the CDR3 is TGCGCCAGCAGCTTTAGCGGGAGGGCCACAGATACGCAGTATTTT. Amino acid sequence: CASSFSGRATDTQYF. Full variable domain (missing parts from reference TRBV5-1 and TRBJ2-3): KAGVTQTPRYLIKTRGQQVTLSCSPISGHRSVSWYQQTPGQGLQFLFEYFSETQRNKGNFPGRFSGRQFSNSRSEMNVSTLELGDSALYLCASSFSGRATDTQYFGPGTRLTVL.

The V gene is TRBV2, the J gene TRBJ2-7; 14 nucleotides line up with TRBD2. The germline V gene has CDR1 SNHLY and CDR2 FYNNEI. J was trimmed by 2 bases and V by 6 bases; bases with no gene match: 6. The CDR3 totals 16 residues. CDR3 coding DNA: TGTGCCAGCAGAACCGGACTAGCGGGAGGCCCCTACGAGCAGTACTTC. Translating gives CASRTGLAGGPYEQYF.

There are a few counts of this clonotype. This chain uses TRBV3-1 with TRBJ2-7; D is ambiguous. This CDR3 has 15 residues. The germline V gene encodes CDR1 LGHDT and CDR2 YNNKEL (reference sequence). The V gene lost 0 bases and the J gene lost 3 bases, with 12 bases spanning the gap. CDR3 coding DNA: TGTGCCAGCAGCCAAGAATGGCAGGCAGACTACGAGCAGTACTTC. Protein product: CASSQEWQADYEQYF.

This clonotype has only a few counts. This chain links TRBV24-1 with TRBJ2-5; 8 bases line up with TRBD1. The germline gives CDR1 KGHDR, CDR2 SFDVKD. V lost 4 bases and J lost 4; bases outside the gene matches: 7. This CDR3 comprises 15 residues. CDR3 amino acids: CATSERRTGRETQYF. The CDR3 DNA reads TGTGCCACCAGTGAGAGACGGACAGGGCGAGAGACCCAGTACTTC.

The J gene is TRBJ2-5, the V gene TRBV5-1, with TRBD1 matching over 7 bases. The CDR3 runs 16 residues. Germline V gene sequence: CDR1 SGHRS, CDR2 YFSETQ. With 0 bases clipped from V and 4 bases from J, the junction kept 9 bases outside the gene matches. The CDR3 region is CASSLVLTGKGETQYF. The DNA of the CDR3 is TGCGCCAGCAGCTTGGTGTTGACAGGGAAGGGAGAGACCCAGTACTTC.

This clonotype has more than one count but fewer than ten. The CDR3 sequence: CSARSEGVSYNEQFF. CDR3 DNA: TGCAGTGCTCGCTCTGAAGGCGTTTCCTACAATGAGCAGTTCTTC. The rearrangement links TRBV20-1 to TRBJ2-1; no definite D call. The CDR3 spans 15 residues. Trimming took 5 bases from V and 1 from J, leaving 15 bases between them. Germline V CDR1 and CDR2: DFQATT, SNEGSKA (reference sequence).

This clonotype has only a few counts. The rearrangement uses TRBV5-1 and TRBJ2-3; 14 bases line up with TRBD2. The germline V gene encodes CDR1 SGHRS and CDR2 YFSETQ. The CDR3 is made up of 16 amino acids. J lost 4 bases, V lost 0 bases, and 1 base had no gene match. The CDR3 coding sequence is TGCGCCAGCAGCTTGGTGGGACTAGCGGGAGCAGATACGCAGTATTTT. This sequence encodes CASSLVGLAGADTQYF.

This clonotype has a handful of counts. The chain joins TRBV5-1 to TRBJ2-5; no clear D gene. The germline V gene has CDR1 SGHRS and CDR2 YFSETQ. Trimming stripped 4 bases from V and 6 bases from J, with 7 bases between. The CDR3 is made up of 11 amino acids. This CDR3 is CASSQTKTQYF. CDR3 bases: TGCGCCAGCAGCCAGACAAAGACCCAGTACTTC.

This clonotype came up many times. The rearrangement joins TRBV5-1 to TRBJ1-3; tentatively, D is TRBD1 (5 bases). Germline assignment: CDR1 SGHRS and CDR2 YFSETQ. There are 14 residues in the CDR3. The V gene lost 5 bases and the J gene lost 0 bases, with 9 bases spanning the gap. CDR3 loop: CASSNRSSGNTIYF. DNA for the CDR3: TGCGCCAGCAGTAACAGGAGCTCTGGAAACACCATATATTTT.

This clonotype was observed many times. The rearrangement joins TRBV5-5 to TRBJ2-3; TRBD2 matches at 7 bases. This CDR3 spans 18 amino acids. With V trimmed by 1 base and J by 2 bases, 13 bases remained unmatched. The V gene's germline CDR1 is SGHKS and CDR2 YYEKEE (reference sequence). CDR3 residues: CASSLYDPLAVSTDTQYF. The CDR3 DNA follows: TGTGCCAGCAGCTTGTATGATCCGCTAGCGGTTTCCACAGATACGCAGTATTTT.

This clonotype was seen only once. The genes are TRBV20-1 and TRBJ2-7; the D gene could be TRBD1 or TRBD2 (5 bases each). Trimming took off 6 bases at V and 3 bases at J, with 12 bases between the two ends. This CDR3 has 12 amino acids. Germline V gene lookup returns CDR1 DFQATT and CDR2 SNEGSKA (reference sequence). This chain's CDR3 is CSAPTRGYEQYF. The DNA of the CDR3 is TGCAGTGCCCCAACTAGGGGCTACGAGCAGTACTTC.

This clonotype was seen only a few times. The chain carries TRBV29-1 and TRBJ1-2, with D unclear. CDR1 SQVTM and CDR2 ANQGSEA come from the germline V gene. The CDR3 spans 13 residues. V lost 6 bases, J lost 4 bases, and 15 bases lay in between. The CDR3 DNA is TGCAGCGTCCATGGGATACCCATCTATGGCTACACCTTC. Translating it yields CSVHGIPIYGYTF.

The rearrangement links TRBV7-3 to TRBJ2-1; D may correspond to TRBD1 or TRBD2 (5 bases each). CDR1 and CDR2 from the germline V gene are SGHTA and FQGTGA. V shed 1 base and J shed 10 bases, with 11 bases lying between them. The CDR3 length is 13 residues. The CDR3 region is CASSLIGTGEQFF. DNA of the CDR3: TGTGCCAGCAGCTTAATAGGGACCGGCGAGCAGTTCTTC.

This clonotype has a handful of counts. The chain uses TRBV12-3 or TRBV12-4 and TRBJ1-3, with D uncertain. V lost 3 bases and J 4 bases, leaving 4 bases between the germline ends. CDR3 length equals 12 residues. The CDR3: CASSFWGNTIYF. For the CDR3, the DNA is TGTGCCAGCAGTTTCTGGGGAAACACCATATATTTT.

This clonotype was seen a handful of times. CDR3 DNA: TGTGCCAGCAGCGTAGGTCCAGGACAGGGGAACCAAGAGACCCAGTACTTC. Translating it yields CASSVGPGQGNQETQYF. The chain couples TRBV9 to TRBJ2-5, with TRBD1 matching 9 bases. This CDR3 spans 17 amino acids. Per germline, CDR1 SGDLS and CDR2 YYNGEE. V gave up 0 bases and J gave up 0 bases; unmatched junction bases: 6.

The sample holds many counts of this clonotype. The chain carries TRBV12-3 or TRBV12-4 and TRBJ2-2, with D unresolved. Trimming removed 2 bases from V and 6 bases from J, with 4 bases in between. The CDR3 is 12 amino acids. Written as DNA, the CDR3 is TGTGCCAGCAGTTTATCCGCCGGGGAGCTGTTTTTT. Translation: CASSLSAGELFF.

The chain combines TRBV29-1 with TRBJ2-1, with D perhaps TRBD1 (5 bases). This CDR3 has 15 amino acids. V lost 3 bases and J 3 bases, leaving 15 bases between the germline ends. Germline loops: CDR1 SQVTM, CDR2 ANQGSEA. For the CDR3, the DNA is TGCAGCGTTGAGGGGCTCGAGCTCCTCTACAATGAGCAGTTCTTC. It codes for CSVEGLELLYNEQFF.

At least ten counts were recorded for this clonotype. V gene TRBV20-1 combines with J gene TRBJ1-2, with TRBD1 matching 7 bases. The germline V gene encodes CDR1 DFQATT and CDR2 SNEGSKA (reference sequence). Trimming at V came to 3 bases and at J to 0 bases, leaving 4 bases not matched to a gene. CDR3 length: 14 residues. CDR3 residues: CSASTGASNYGYTF. CDR3 coding DNA: TGCAGTGCTAGTACAGGGGCTTCTAACTATGGCTACACCTTC.

This clonotype was seen repeatedly, ten times or more. The genes are TRBV12-3 or TRBV12-4 and TRBJ2-2; D uncertain. Between the trimmed V and J ends, which lost 5 bases and 1 base, there was a span of 5 bases. This CDR3 spans 13 amino acids. The CDR3 DNA follows: TGTGCCAGCAGTCCAGTGAACACCGGGGAGCTGTTTTTT. Its translation: CASSPVNTGELFF.

This rearrangement joins TRBV7-7 to TRBJ2-1, with 9 positions matching TRBD2. In germline, CDR1 is SSHAT, CDR2 FNYEAQ (reference sequence). Trimming cost V 1 base and J 5 bases; bases outside gene matches: 3. The CDR3 covers 15 residues. CDR3 nucleotide sequence: TGTGCCAGCAGCTTAGGGAGCGGGAGGAACAATGAGCAGTTCTTC. It encodes CASSLGSGRNNEQFF.

This clonotype has only a few counts. The chain recombines TRBV2 with TRBJ1-1, with D perhaps matching TRBD1 (6 bases). V lost 2 bases and J lost 1, with 14 bases in between. Germline CDR1 is SNHLY and CDR2 is FYNNEI. The CDR3 spans 16 residues. CDR3 DNA sequence: TGTGCCAGCAGTGAAAGGGGGTCGAAACGGAACACTGAAGCTTTCTTT. Protein: CASSERGSKRNTEAFF.

This clonotype has just a few counts. The chain links TRBV29-1 to TRBJ1-1; D perhaps matches TRBD1 (6 bases). V was cut by 5 bases and J by 5 bases, with 18 bases left in between. CDR1 is SQVTM and CDR2 is ANQGSEA in the germline V gene. The CDR3 contains 14 residues. The CDR3 coding sequence is TGCAGCGTTTTAGGGCAGGGGATTCGAACTGAAGCTTTCTTT. This codes for CSVLGQGIRTEAFF.

This clonotype came up many times. CDR3 sequence reads: CASSLSGRYNEQFF. CDR3 DNA sequence: TGTGCCAGCAGTTTAAGCGGGAGATACAATGAGCAGTTCTTC. The V call is TRBV12-3 or TRBV12-4, the J call TRBJ2-1; 8 nucleotides line up with TRBD2. V lost 2 bases and J lost 4; bases outside the gene matches: 1. This CDR3 contains 14 residues.

The table lists this clonotype with a few counts. V and J are TRBV12-3 or TRBV12-4 and TRBJ1-2; a possible D gene is TRBD1 (5 bases). V gave up 5 bases and J gave up 0 bases, with 13 bases separating them. The CDR3 is made up of 15 amino acids. The CDR3 sequence is CASSGVGGANYGYTF. The CDR3 nucleotides read TGTGCCAGCAGTGGGGTTGGAGGGGCTAACTATGGCTACACCTTC.

This clonotype was counted at least ten times. The genes are TRBV24-1 and TRBJ2-7; no reliable D call. This CDR3 is built from 12 residues. Germline assignment: CDR1 KGHDR and CDR2 SFDVKD. The germline V and J ends were trimmed by 1 base and 8 bases, with 8 bases remaining between them. Here the CDR3 DNA reads TGTGCCACCAGTGATTTACAGAAGAAGCAGTACTTC. It codes for CATSDLQKKQYF.

CDR3 nucleotide sequence: TGCGCCAGCAGCCTACCACAGGGGGGCGCAGATACGCAGTATTTT. Its translation is CASSLPQGGADTQYF. This rearrangement joins TRBV5-1 to TRBJ2-3, with 8 bases that match TRBD1. The junction had 8 bases not matched to a gene; V was cut back by 4 bases and J by 4 bases. There are 15 residues in the CDR3. Germline assignment: CDR1 SGHRS and CDR2 YFSETQ.

This clonotype was observed a few times. This chain joins TRBV27 and TRBJ2-7; 8 bases fit TRBD2. Germline CDR1 MNHEY, CDR2 SMNVEV (reference sequence). With 6 bases clipped from V and 6 bases from J, the junction kept 10 bases outside the gene matches. This CDR3 comprises 14 residues. The CDR3 DNA is TGTGCCAGCAGCCACCCCGGCGGGGGGAGCGAGCAGTACTTC. This codes for CASSHPGGGSEQYF.

The chain couples TRBV7-9 to TRBJ1-1; D remains unclear. CDR3 size: 16 residues. Trimming shortened V by 5 bases and J by 5 bases, and 21 bases separated the two germline ends. Germline assignment: CDR1 SEHNR and CDR2 FQNEAQ (reference sequence). The CDR3 loop is CASSTVFGEVRTEAFF. For the CDR3, the DNA is TGTGCCAGCAGCACCGTTTTCGGAGAGGTACGGACTGAAGCTTTCTTT.